This record concerns one T cell receptor (beta chain) sequence. The target antigen is unknown. This entry belongs to a study of PD-1 blockade in mismatch repair-deficient tumors. Overall study context: All were previously treated, progressing patients with 12 mismatch repair-deficient cancer types.

V gave up 7 bases and J gave up 7 bases; unmatched junction bases: 17. Germline V gives CDR1 MGHDK, CDR2 SYGVNS. CDR3 size: 16 residues. Assay: immunoSEQ multiplex PCR; the TCRdb copy retains only in-frame clones and omits some. The sample contains around 52,000 clones, approximately 84% of which appear only once. Overall study findings and caveats: After pembrolizumab, tumor-resident clones rose rapidly, then generally contracted before radiologic responses.

All patients were mismatch repair deficient, assessed by either PCR or immunohistochemistry. Three pembrolizumab responders had their TCRs sequenced. The sample was peripheral blood, taken about 4.5 months after starting pembrolizumab. This rearrangement joins TRBV25-1 to TRBJ1-1, with 8 bases fitting TRBD1. The receptor was derived from an adult with mismatch repair-deficient cancer. The CDR3 coding sequence is TGTGCCAGCACCCCAGGACCGACAGGGGATGCGATTGAAGCTTTCTTT. Protein: CASTPGPTGDAIEAFF.